Listed here are 17 T cell receptor beta chains from one sample, sequenced in a study of OX40 agonist ivuxolimab in advanced cancers. TCRdb's copy holds only in-frame clones and misses some; the assay was immunoSEQ multiplex PCR. The sample has around 110,000 clones, 90% seen once. Sequencing used CD4+ or CD8+ T cells sorted from blood, obtained in a trial of the OX40 agonist ivuxolimab. Receptor source: an adult with an advanced solid tumor such as melanoma, head and neck, liver or kidney cancer.

This chain connects TRBV6-5 to TRBJ1-1, with D perhaps matching TRBD1 (6 bases). The CDR3 length is 12 residues. Germline V gene data show CDR1 as MNHEY and CDR2 as SVGAGI. V dropped 0 bases and J dropped 7 bases, with 6 bases sitting between them. The CDR3 region is CASSYSQGEAFF. The DNA of the CDR3 is TGTGCCAGCAGTTACTCACAGGGTGAAGCTTTCTTT.

The chain combines TRBV13 with TRBJ1-6; D ambiguous. The ends were cut back, 2 bases at V and 9 bases at J, with 8 bases in the middle. The CDR3 covers 13 residues. CDR1 is PRHDT and CDR2 is FYEKMQ in the germline V gene (reference sequence). For the CDR3, the DNA is TGTGCCAGCAGCTTAAATCCGGGTTCACCCCTCCACTTT. This encodes CASSLNPGSPLHF. The full variable domain, its missing parts supplied by reference TRBV13 and TRBJ1-6, is AAGVIQSPRHLIKEKRETATLKCYPIPRHDTVYWYQQGPGQDPQFLISFYEKMQSDKGSIPDRFSAQQFSDYHSELNMSSLELGDSALYFCASSLNPGSPLHFGNGTRLTVT.

The chain combines TRBV7-8 with TRBJ1-2; 9 nucleotides align to TRBD1. V shed 5 bases, J shed 3 bases, and the junction held 13 bases outside the gene matches. CDR3 length equals 17 residues. Germline-derived CDR1 and CDR2 are SGHVS and FQNEAQ. This CDR3 is CASSAGTGFSGHYGYTF. CDR3 bases: TGTGCCAGCAGCGCCGGGACAGGGTTTTCGGGCCACTATGGCTACACCTTC.

The chain joins TRBV7-9 to TRBJ2-5; 10 positions match TRBD1. Germline V gene data show CDR1 as SEHNR and CDR2 as FQNEAQ (reference sequence). V shed 4 bases, J shed 5 bases, and the junction held 10 bases outside the gene matches. The CDR3 consists of 16 residues. DNA for the CDR3: TGTGCCAGCAGCTCGGGACAGGGGACGCGGCGGGAGACCCAGTACTTC. This translates into CASSSGQGTRRETQYF.

This clone was seen once. J is TRBJ2-2 and V is TRBV7-2; 11 bases align to TRBD2. The CDR3 loop spans 16 amino acids. Germline V lookup: CDR1 SGHTA, CDR2 FQGNSA. V dropped 5 bases and J dropped 6; count of bases not matched to a gene: 8. Here the CDR3 DNA reads TGTGCCAGCAGCCCGGGACTAGCGGTCGGAGCCGGGGAGCTGTTTTTT. Encoded protein: CASSPGLAVGAGELFF.

V is TRBV15 and J is TRBJ2-3; 8 positions agree with TRBD1. Germline V gene data show CDR1 as LNHNV and CDR2 as YYDKDF (reference sequence). The CDR3 covers 16 residues. The V gene end was trimmed by 5 bases and the J gene end by 3 bases; junction bases not matched to a gene: 10. CDR3 bases: TGTGCCACCAGCTCTCGACAGGGGTCGGTTACAGATACGCAGTATTTT. Amino acid sequence: CATSSRQGSVTDTQYF.

The rearrangement links TRBV28 to TRBJ1-5; D gene unclear. Per germline, CDR1 MDHEN and CDR2 SYDVKM. The V and J ends lost 2 bases and 6 bases respectively, with 14 bases between them. CDR3 length equals 15 residues. The CDR3 DNA is TGTGCCAGCAGTTTACCCTATAACATAGGTCAGCCCCAGCATTTT. Amino acids: CASSLPYNIGQPQHF.

The count of this clone is one. The chain links TRBV6-1 to TRBJ1-5, with D perhaps TRBD1 (5 bases). Germline V gene data show CDR1 as MNHNS and CDR2 as SASEGT. The V and J ends lost 6 bases and 4 bases respectively, with 16 bases between them. The CDR3 extends over 15 amino acids. Here the CDR3 reads CASRPQGMINQPQHF. In nucleotides, the CDR3 is TGTGCCAGCAGGCCTCAGGGAATGATAAATCAGCCCCAGCATTTT.

V gene TRBV18 combines with J gene TRBJ2-7; D may be TRBD1 (5 bases). The CDR3 spans 15 residues. The V gene lost 2 bases and the J gene lost 5 bases, with 16 bases spanning the gap. The germline CDR1 and CDR2 sequences are KGHSH and LQKENI. CDR3 in DNA: TGTGCCAGCTCACCAGGGGCGTCCGGACGGGACGAGCAGTACTTC. This encodes CASSPGASGRDEQYF.

This clone was seen a single time. This sequence joins TRBV6-5 and TRBJ2-1, with TRBD2 matching 8 bases. Germline-derived CDR1 and CDR2 are MNHEY and SVGAGI. CDR3 length equals 13 residues. V gave up 0 bases and J gave up 13 bases; unmatched junction bases: 5. The CDR3 DNA follows: TGTGCCAGCAGTTACTCGCGGGGGGACTCTCAGTTCTTC. Its translation is CASSYSRGDSQFF.

V usage is TRBV6-5 and J usage is TRBJ2-5, with a possible D match to TRBD2 (5 bases). The germline gives CDR1 MNHEY, CDR2 SVGAGI. The CDR3 runs 14 residues. Deletions cut 0 bases from V and 5 bases from J, with 10 bases between. CDR3 sequence reads: CASSYSEGRETQYF. As DNA, the CDR3 is TGTGCCAGCAGTTACTCCGAGGGCCGGGAGACCCAGTACTTC.

This sequence joins TRBV14 and TRBJ1-2; no clear D gene. The CDR3 length is 16 residues. Germline values: CDR1 SGHDN, CDR2 FVKESK. Deletions cut 0 bases from V and 4 bases from J, with 15 bases between. CDR3 protein: CASSQDTSATTYGYTF. CDR3 bases: TGTGCCAGCAGCCAAGATACCTCGGCAACCACCTATGGCTACACCTTC.

Only a few counts were recorded for this clone. The rearrangement uses TRBV9 and TRBJ2-5; D might be TRBD1 (6 bases). Germline CDR1 and CDR2: SGDLS and YYNGEE. Trimming took off 2 bases at V and 5 bases at J, with 16 bases between the two ends. The CDR3 is 15 residues long. The CDR3 sequence: CASSVSTGTQETQYF. The CDR3 DNA reads TGTGCCAGCAGCGTGTCGACAGGTACGCAGGAGACCCAGTACTTC.

The chain uses TRBV19 and TRBJ1-3; TRBD1 matches at 8 bases. CDR1 and CDR2 from the germline V gene are LNHDA and SQIVND (reference sequence). Trimming cost V 5 bases and J 1 base; bases outside gene matches: 7. The CDR3 has 16 amino acids. This CDR3 is CASSSGQGLSGNTIYF. CDR3 in DNA: TGTGCCAGTAGTTCCGGACAGGGTCTGTCTGGAAACACCATATATTTT. Full variable domain (outside the CDR3, taken from reference TRBV19 and TRBJ1-3): DGGITQSPKYLFRKEGQNVTLSCEQNLNHDAMYWYRQDPGQGLRLIYYSQIVNDFQKGDIAEGYSVSREKKESFPLTVTSAQKNPTAFYLCASSSGQGLSGNTIYFGEGSWLTVV.

The chain combines TRBV5-1 with TRBJ1-4; tentative D call: TRBD1 (5 bases). The CDR3 is made up of 15 amino acids. Trimming took 0 bases from V and 8 from J, leaving 14 bases between them. The germline gives CDR1 SGHRS, CDR2 YFSETQ. CDR3 sequence reads: CASSLGSGTEEKLFF. CDR3 sequence (DNA): TGCGCCAGCAGCTTGGGTTCAGGGACCGAGGAAAAACTGTTTTTT. Using reference TRBV5-1 and TRBJ1-4 for the parts outside the CDR3, the full variable domain is KAGVTQTPRYLIKTRGQQVTLSCSPISGHRSVSWYQQTPGQGLQFLFEYFSETQRNKGNFPGRFSGRQFSNSRSEMNVSTLELGDSALYLCASSLGSGTEEKLFFGSGTQLSVL.

A single count supports this clone. The chain couples TRBV5-1 to TRBJ2-3; D unclear. This CDR3 contains 14 residues. CDR1 is SGHRS and CDR2 is YFSETQ in the germline V gene. The ends were cut back, 0 bases at V and 0 bases at J, with 5 bases in the middle. CDR3: CASSLEQSTDTQYF. CDR3 in DNA: TGCGCCAGCAGCTTGGAACAGAGCACAGATACGCAGTATTTT.

The chain joins TRBV7-2 to TRBJ2-7, with 7 bases aligning to TRBD1. V trimming: 4 bases; J trimming: 5 bases; junction bases outside the gene matches: 11. CDR1 is SGHTA and CDR2 is FQGNSA in the germline V gene. CDR3 length: 15 amino acids. CDR3 DNA: TGTGCCAGCAGCTACGCAGGGGGACCTTCCCACGAGCAGTACTTC. It encodes CASSYAGGPSHEQYF.